What follows are 6 T cell receptor beta chains derived from one specimen sequenced in a study of human T cells and chemical hapten exposure. The time point was: patch test 2, 6 weeks after DPC sensitization. The sample's treatment: therapeutic diphenylcyclopropenone sensitization with weekly scalp DPC. One entry per CDR3 protein, called by TCRdb with MiXCR from the RACE reads. The table lists 70,000 to 90,000 distinct CDR3 sequences, roughly 10% of them singletons. Sequencing was performed on whole blood, taken in connection with sensitization to the hapten diphenylcyclopropenone (DPC). The receptors stem from a woman aged 45-59 years with alopecia areata. Some clones in this sample may be carry-over from other donors' samples.

This clonotype was recorded many times. The gene calls are TRBV30 and TRBJ1-5; tentative D call: TRBD1 (6 bases). The CDR3 has 14 amino acids. The ends were cut back, 5 bases at V and 3 bases at J, with 14 bases in the middle. Looked up from germline, CDR1 is GTSNPN and CDR2 is SVGIG (reference sequence). The CDR3 DNA sequence: TGTGCCTGGGCGATGGACAGCGACAATCAGCCCCAGCATTTT. It is translated as CAWAMDSDNQPQHF. The full variable domain, with the rest looked up from reference TRBV30 and TRBJ1-5, is SQTIHQWPATLVQPVGSPLSLECTVEGTSNPNLYWYRQAAGRGLQLLFYSVGIGQISSEVPQNLSASRPQDRQFILSSKKLLLSDSGFYLCAWAMDSDNQPQHFGDGTRLSIL.

This clonotype was detected once. The J gene is TRBJ2-2, the V gene TRBV3-1; D is uncertain. V lost 2 bases, J lost 2 bases, and 3 bases lay in between. There are 13 residues in the CDR3. Germline V gene lookup returns CDR1 LGHDT and CDR2 YNNKEL (reference sequence). For the CDR3, the DNA is TGTGCCAGCAGCCAACTAAACACCGGGGAGCTGTTTTTT. Its translation is CASSQLNTGELFF.

This clonotype was counted a few times. The V gene is TRBV3-1, the J gene TRBJ2-7; TRBD2 agrees at 7 bases. Germline CDR1 reads LGHDT; CDR2 reads YNNKEL (reference sequence). This CDR3 contains 18 residues. Trimming cost V 1 base and J 3 bases; bases outside gene matches: 15. The CDR3 nucleotides read TGTGCCAGCAGCCAAGGGAGTTTACAAAGCGGGAAGCACTACGAGCAGTACTTC. Its translation: CASSQGSLQSGKHYEQYF.

This clonotype was seen more than once but under ten times. V gene TRBV13 combines with J gene TRBJ2-4; 8 nucleotides match TRBD2. CDR1 PRHDT and CDR2 FYEKMQ come from the germline V gene (reference sequence). The CDR3 length is 16 residues. The V gene end was trimmed by 5 bases and the J gene end by 0 bases; junction bases not matched to a gene: 6. In DNA, the CDR3 is TGTGCCAGCAGCCATACTAGCGGACGAGCCAAAAACATTCAGTACTTC. It encodes CASSHTSGRAKNIQYF.

The CDR3 nucleotides read TGCAGCGTTGAAGTTGGGGATGAGCAGTTCTTC. Residues: CSVEVGDEQFF. The rearrangement uses TRBV29-1 and TRBJ2-1, with D uncertain. Germline values: CDR1 SQVTM, CDR2 ANQGSEA. Trimming shortened V by 1 base and J by 8 bases, and 6 bases separated the two germline ends. CDR3 length: 11 residues.

The J gene is TRBJ2-5, the V gene TRBV30, with 9 nucleotides matching TRBD1. Per germline, CDR1 GTSNPN and CDR2 SVGIG (reference sequence). The V and J ends lost 1 base and 2 bases, in that order; junction bases with no gene match: 2. The CDR3 covers 14 residues. DNA for the CDR3: TGTGCCTGGAGTGCGGACAGGGGTCAAGAGACCCAGTACTTC. Amino acids: CAWSADRGQETQYF.